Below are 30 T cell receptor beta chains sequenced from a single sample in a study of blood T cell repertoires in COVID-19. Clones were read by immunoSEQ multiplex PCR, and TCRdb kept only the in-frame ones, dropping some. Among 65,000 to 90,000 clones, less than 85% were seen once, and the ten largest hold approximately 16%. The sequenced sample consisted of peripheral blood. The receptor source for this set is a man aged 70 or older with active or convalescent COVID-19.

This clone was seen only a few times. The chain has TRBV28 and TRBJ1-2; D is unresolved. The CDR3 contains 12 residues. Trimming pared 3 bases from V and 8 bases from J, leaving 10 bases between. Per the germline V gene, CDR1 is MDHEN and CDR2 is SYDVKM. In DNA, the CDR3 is TGTGCCAGCAGTTTTGAGGTTGGAGGCTACACCTTC. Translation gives CASSFEVGGYTF.

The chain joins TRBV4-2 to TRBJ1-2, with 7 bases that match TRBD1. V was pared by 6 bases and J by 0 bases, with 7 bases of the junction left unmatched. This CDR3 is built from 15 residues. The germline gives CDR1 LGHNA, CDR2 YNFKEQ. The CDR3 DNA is TGTGCCAGCAGGTGGGACAGCACCTCTAACTATGGCTACACCTTC. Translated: CASRWDSTSNYGYTF.

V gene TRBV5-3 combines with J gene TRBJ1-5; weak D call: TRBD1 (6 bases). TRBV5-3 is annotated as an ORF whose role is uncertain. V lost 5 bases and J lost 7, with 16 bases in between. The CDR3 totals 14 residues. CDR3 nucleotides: TGTGCCAGAAGATCGGACAGAAACAAACAGCCCCAGCATTTT. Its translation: CARRSDRNKQPQHF.

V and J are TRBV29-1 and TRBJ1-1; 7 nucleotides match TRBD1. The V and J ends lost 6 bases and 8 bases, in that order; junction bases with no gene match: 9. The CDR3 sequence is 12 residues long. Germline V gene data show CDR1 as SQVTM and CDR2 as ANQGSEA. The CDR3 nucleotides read TGCAGCGTCTACCCCGGGACAGCAGAAGCTTTCTTT. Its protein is CSVYPGTAEAFF. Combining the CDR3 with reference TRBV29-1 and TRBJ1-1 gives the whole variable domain SAVISQKPSRDICQRGTSLTIQCQVDSQVTMMFWYRQQPGQSLTLIATANQGSEATYESGFVIDKFPISRPNLTFSTLTVSNMSPEDSSIYLCSVYPGTAEAFFGQGTRLTVV.

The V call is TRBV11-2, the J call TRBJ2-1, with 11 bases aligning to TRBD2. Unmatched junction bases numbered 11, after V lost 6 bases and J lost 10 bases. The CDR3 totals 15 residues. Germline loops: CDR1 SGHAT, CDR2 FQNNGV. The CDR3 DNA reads TGTGCCAGCAGAACCTTAGCGGGGGGGCTCGGAGAGCAGTTCTTC. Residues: CASRTLAGGLGEQFF.

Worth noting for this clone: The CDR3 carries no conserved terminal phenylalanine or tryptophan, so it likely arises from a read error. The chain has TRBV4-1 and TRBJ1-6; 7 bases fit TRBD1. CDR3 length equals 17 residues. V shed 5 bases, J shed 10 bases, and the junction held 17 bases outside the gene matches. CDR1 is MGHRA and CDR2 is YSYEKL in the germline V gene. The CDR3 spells CASSSDRAVRRASPLHL. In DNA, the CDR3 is TGCGCCAGCAGCTCTGACAGGGCGGTACGACGGGCATCACCCCTCCACCTT.

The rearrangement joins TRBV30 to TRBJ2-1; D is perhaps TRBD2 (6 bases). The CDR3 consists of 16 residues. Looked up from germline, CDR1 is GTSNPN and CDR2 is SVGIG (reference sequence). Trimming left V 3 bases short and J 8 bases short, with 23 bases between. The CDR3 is CAWSRAGTQRAHEQFF. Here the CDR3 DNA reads TGTGCCTGGAGCCGAGCCGGGACTCAGAGGGCTCATGAGCAGTTCTTC.

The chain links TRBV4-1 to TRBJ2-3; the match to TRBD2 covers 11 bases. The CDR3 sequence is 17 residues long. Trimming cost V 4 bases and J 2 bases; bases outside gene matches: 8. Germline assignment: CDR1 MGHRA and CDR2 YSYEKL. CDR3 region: CASSRGLAGGSTDTQYF. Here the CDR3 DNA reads TGCGCCAGCAGCCGGGGGCTAGCGGGGGGTTCCACAGATACGCAGTATTTT.

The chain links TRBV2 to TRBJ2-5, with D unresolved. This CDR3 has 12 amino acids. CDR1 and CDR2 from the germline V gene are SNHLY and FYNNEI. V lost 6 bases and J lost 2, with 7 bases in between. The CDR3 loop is CASRMRQETQYF. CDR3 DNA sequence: TGTGCCAGCAGGATGCGGCAAGAGACCCAGTACTTC.

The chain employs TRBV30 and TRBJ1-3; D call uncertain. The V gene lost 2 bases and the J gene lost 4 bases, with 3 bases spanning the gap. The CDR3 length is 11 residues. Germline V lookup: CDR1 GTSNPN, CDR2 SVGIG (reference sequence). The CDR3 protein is CAWSLGNTIYF. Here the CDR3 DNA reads TGTGCCTGGAGTCTGGGAAACACCATATATTTT.

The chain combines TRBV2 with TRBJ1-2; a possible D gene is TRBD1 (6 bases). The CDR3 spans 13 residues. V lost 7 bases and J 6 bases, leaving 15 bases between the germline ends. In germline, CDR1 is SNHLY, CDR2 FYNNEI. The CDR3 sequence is CASNNGGGHGYTF. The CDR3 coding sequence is TGTGCCAGCAATAATGGGGGCGGACATGGCTACACCTTC.

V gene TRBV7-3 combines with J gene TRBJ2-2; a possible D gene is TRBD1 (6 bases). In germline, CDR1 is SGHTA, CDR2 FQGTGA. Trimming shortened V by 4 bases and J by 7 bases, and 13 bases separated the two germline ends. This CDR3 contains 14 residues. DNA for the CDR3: TGTGCCAGCAGCTGGGACAAGGGGGTCGGGGAGCTGTTTTTT. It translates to CASSWDKGVGELFF.

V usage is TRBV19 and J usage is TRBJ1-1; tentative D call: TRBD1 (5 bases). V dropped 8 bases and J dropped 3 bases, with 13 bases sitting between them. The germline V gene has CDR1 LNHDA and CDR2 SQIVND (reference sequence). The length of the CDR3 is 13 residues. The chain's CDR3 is CASGQGMYTEAFF. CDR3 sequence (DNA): TGTGCCAGTGGCCAGGGAATGTACACTGAAGCTTTCTTT.

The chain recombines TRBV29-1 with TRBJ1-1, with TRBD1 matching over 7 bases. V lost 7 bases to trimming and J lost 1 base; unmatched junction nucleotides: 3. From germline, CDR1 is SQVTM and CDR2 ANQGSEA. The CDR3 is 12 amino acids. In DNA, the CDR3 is TGCAGCGGTACAGGGGCGAACACTGAAGCTTTCTTT. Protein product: CSGTGANTEAFF.

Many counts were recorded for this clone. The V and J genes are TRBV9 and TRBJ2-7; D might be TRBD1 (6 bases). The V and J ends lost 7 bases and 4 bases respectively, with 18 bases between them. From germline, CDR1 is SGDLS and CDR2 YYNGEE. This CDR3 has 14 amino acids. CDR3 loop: CASALSPQGYEQYF. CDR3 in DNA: TGTGCCAGCGCGCTAAGTCCTCAGGGGTACGAGCAGTACTTC.

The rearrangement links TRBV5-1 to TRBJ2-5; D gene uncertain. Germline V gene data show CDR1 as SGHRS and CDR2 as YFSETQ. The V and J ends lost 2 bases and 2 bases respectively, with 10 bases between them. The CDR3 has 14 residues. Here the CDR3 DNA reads TGCGCCAGCAGCTTACTTGCTAGTCAAGAGACCCAGTACTTC. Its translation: CASSLLASQETQYF.

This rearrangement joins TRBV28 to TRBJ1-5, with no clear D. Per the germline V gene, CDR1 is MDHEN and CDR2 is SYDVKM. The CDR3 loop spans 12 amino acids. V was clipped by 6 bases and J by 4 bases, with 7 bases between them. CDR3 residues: CASSGLNQPQHF. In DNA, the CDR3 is TGTGCCAGCAGCGGGTTGAATCAGCCCCAGCATTTT.

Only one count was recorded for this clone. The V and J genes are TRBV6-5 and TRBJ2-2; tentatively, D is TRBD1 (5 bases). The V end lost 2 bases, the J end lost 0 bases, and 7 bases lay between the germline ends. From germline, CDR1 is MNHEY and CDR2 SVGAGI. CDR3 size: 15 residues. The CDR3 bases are TGTGCCAGCAGTTACCAACAGGCGAACACCGGGGAGCTGTTTTTT. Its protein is CASSYQQANTGELFF.

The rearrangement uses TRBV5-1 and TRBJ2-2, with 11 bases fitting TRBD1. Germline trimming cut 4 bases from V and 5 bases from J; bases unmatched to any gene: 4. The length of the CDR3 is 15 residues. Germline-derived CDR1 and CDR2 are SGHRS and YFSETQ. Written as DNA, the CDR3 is TGCGCCAGCAGCCCCGGGACAGGGGGTACCGGGGAGCTGTTTTTT. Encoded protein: CASSPGTGGTGELFF.

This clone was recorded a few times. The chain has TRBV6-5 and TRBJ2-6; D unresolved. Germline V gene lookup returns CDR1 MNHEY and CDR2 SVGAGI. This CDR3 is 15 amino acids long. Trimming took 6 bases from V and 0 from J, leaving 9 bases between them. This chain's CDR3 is CASRQKPSGANVLTF. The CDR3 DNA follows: TGTGCCAGCAGACAAAAACCCTCTGGGGCCAACGTCCTGACTTTC.

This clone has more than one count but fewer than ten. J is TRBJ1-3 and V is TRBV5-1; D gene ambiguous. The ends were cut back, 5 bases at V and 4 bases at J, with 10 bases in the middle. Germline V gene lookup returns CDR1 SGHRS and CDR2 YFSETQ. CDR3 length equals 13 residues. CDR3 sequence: CASRRESGNTIYF. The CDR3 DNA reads TGCGCCAGCAGGCGGGAATCCGGAAACACCATATATTTT.

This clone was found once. The CDR3 loop is CASRPRLDQETQYF. As DNA, the CDR3 is TGTGCCAGCAGGCCCCGACTAGACCAAGAGACCCAGTACTTC. The rearrangement links TRBV6-5 to TRBJ2-5, with a tentative D call TRBD2 (6 bases). Germline CDR1 reads MNHEY; CDR2 reads SVGAGI. Trimming shortened V by 6 bases and J by 0 bases, and 11 bases separated the two germline ends. This CDR3 comprises 14 residues.

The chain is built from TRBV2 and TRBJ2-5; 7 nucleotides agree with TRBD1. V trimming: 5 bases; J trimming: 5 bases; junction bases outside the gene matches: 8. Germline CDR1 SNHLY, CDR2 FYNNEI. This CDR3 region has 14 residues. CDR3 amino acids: CASSNRDRRETQYF. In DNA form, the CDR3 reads TGTGCCAGCAGTAACCGGGACAGACGGGAGACCCAGTACTTC.

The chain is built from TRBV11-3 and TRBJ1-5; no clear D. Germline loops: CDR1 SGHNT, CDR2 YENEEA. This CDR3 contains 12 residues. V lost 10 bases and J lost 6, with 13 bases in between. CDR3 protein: CAKLHPPQPQHF. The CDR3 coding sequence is TGTGCCAAACTACATCCTCCTCAGCCCCAGCATTTT.

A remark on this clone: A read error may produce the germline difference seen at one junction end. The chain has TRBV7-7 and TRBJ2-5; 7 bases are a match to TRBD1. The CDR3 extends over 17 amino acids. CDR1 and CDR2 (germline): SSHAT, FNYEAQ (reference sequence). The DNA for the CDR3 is TGTGCTAGCAGCCCCGGGGCAGTTGGAAGGGGGCGAGAGACCCAGTACTTC. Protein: CASSPGAVGRGRETQYF.

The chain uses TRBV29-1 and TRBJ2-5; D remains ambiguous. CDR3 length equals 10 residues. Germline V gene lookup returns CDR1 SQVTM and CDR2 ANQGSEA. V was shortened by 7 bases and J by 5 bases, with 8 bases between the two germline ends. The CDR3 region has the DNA TGCAGCGGTAAGGAGGAGACCCAGTACTTC. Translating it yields CSGKEETQYF. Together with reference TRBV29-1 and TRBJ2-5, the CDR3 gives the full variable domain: SAVISQKPSRDICQRGTSLTIQCQVDSQVTMMFWYRQQPGQSLTLIATANQGSEATYESGFVIDKFPISRPNLTFSTLTVSNMSPEDSSIYLCSGKEETQYFGPGTRLLVL.

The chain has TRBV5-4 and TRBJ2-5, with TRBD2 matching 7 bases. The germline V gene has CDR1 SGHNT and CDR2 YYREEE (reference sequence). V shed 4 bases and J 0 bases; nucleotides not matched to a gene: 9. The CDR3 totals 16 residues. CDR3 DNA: TGTGCCAGCAGCCAGCCGTGGGGGGGAAACCAAGAGACCCAGTACTTC. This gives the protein CASSQPWGGNQETQYF.

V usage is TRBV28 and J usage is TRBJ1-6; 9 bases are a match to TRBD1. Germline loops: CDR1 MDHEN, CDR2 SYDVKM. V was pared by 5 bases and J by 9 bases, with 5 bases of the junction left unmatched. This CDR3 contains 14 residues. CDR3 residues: CASSTGQGGSPLHF. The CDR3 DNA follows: TGTGCCAGCAGTACGGGACAGGGCGGTTCACCCCTCCACTTT. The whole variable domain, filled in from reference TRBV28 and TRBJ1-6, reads DVKVTQSSRYLVKRTGEKVFLECVQDMDHENMFWYRQDPGLGLRLIYFSYDVKMKEKGDIPEGYSVSREKKERFSLILESASTNQTSMYLCASSTGQGGSPLHFGNGTRLTVT.

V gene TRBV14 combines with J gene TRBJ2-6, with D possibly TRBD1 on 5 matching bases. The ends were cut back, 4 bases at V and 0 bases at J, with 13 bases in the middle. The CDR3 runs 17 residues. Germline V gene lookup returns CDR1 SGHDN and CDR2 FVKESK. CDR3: CASSLGVPDSGANVLTF. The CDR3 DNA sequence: TGTGCCAGCAGCCTAGGGGTACCCGACTCTGGGGCCAACGTCCTGACTTTC. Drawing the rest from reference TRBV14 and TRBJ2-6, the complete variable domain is EAGVTQFPSHSVIEKGQTVTLRCDPISGHDNLYWYRRVMGKEIKFLLHFVKESKQDESGMPNNRFLAERTGGTYSTLKVQPAELEDSGVYFCASSLGVPDSGANVLTFGAGSRLTVL.

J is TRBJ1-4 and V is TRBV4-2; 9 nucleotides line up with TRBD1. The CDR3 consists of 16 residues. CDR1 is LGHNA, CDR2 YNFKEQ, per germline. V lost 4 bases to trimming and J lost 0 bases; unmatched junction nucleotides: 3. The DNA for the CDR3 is TGTGCCAGCAGCCGGACAGGGGACTCAACTAATGAAAAACTGTTTTTT. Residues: CASSRTGDSTNEKLFF.